The sample holds a few counts of the clone carrying this T cell receptor beta chain. This record comes from a study of regulatory T cells in long-lasting Graves disease. Study summary: Patients met the persistent Graves' disease definition after over 5 years of antithyroid drugs with positive TSH receptor antibodies.

CDR3 size: 18 residues. V trimming: 0 bases; J trimming: 3 bases; junction bases outside the gene matches: 12. The germline V gene has CDR1 SGDLS and CDR2 YYNGEE. Noted time point: persistent/refractory GD, antithyroid drugs over 5 years with positive TRAb. The TCR library used RNA extracted from PBMCs. Staff drew around 10 milliliters of peripheral blood into EDTA tubes. Construction of the TCR beta libraries employed iRepertoire HTBI primers in conjunction with Arm-PCR of CDR3 regions. Per the authors' pipeline: Sample data revealed about 62 TRBV and 14 TRBJ segments. TCRdb independently ran MiXCR on the multiplex PCR reads; one entry per CDR3 protein. The V and J calls, along with clone size, are taken from TCRdb and not from the paper's own processing. This sample has 420,000 or so distinct CDR3 sequences, with around 22% found just once.

The chain uses TRBV9 and TRBJ2-7; 10 bases are shared with TRBD2. Material: peripheral blood mononuclear cells (PBMCs), obtained when the disease was refractory, from a patient treated with antithyroid drugs. This receptor was taken from a female donor with Graves disease. The CDR3 loop reads CASSVGLAGEELNYEQYF. The CDR3 DNA reads as TGTGCCAGCAGCGTAGGTCTAGCGGGAGAGGAACTGAACTACGAGCAGTACTTC.